This TCR beta chain was identified during a study of OX40 agonist ivuxolimab in advanced cancers. With regard to this clone: Its antigen is unidentified.

Study results and caveats: Which antigen the expanded peripheral T cells recognized is unknown. Clonal expansion was among the lowest in partial responders at 0.1-3.0 mg/kg, especially CD8+.

TCRdb keeps only in-frame clones here, not all; method: immunoSEQ multiplex PCR. The table records about 54,000 clones, 75% to 90% of them present only once. This TCR was sampled from an adult with an advanced solid tumor such as melanoma, head and neck, liver or kidney cancer. Specimen: CD4+ or CD8+ T cells sorted from blood, collected in a trial of the OX40 agonist ivuxolimab.

The CDR3 is CASSLNPGRQNTEAFF. The CDR3 DNA follows: TGTGCCAGCAGCTTAAACCCGGGCAGACAGAACACTGAAGCTTTCTTT. The chain uses TRBV7-8 and TRBJ1-1, with unresolved D. V was cut by 2 bases and J by 1 base, with 14 bases left in between. Looked up from germline, CDR1 is SGHVS and CDR2 is FQNEAQ. This CDR3 spans 16 amino acids.